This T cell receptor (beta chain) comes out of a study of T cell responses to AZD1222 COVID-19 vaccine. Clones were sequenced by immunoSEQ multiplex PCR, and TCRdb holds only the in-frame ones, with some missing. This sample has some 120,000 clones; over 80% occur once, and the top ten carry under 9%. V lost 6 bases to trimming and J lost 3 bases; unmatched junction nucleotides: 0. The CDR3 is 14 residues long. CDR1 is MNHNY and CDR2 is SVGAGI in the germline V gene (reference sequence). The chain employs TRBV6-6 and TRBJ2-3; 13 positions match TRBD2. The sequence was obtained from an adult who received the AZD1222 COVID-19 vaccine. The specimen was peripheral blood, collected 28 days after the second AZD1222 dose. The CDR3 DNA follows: TGTGCCAGCAGGGGACTAGCGGGAACAGATACGCAGTATTTT. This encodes CASRGLAGTDTQYF.